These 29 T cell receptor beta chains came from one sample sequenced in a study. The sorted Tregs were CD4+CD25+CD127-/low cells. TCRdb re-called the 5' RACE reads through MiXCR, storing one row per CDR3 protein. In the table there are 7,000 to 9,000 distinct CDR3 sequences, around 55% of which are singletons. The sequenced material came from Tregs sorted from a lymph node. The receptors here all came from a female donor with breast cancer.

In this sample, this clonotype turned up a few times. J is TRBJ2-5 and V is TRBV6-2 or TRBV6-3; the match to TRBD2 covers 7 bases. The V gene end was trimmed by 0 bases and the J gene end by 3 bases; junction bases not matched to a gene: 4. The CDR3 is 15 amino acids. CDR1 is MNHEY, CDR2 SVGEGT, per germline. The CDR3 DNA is TGTGCCAGCAGTTACTCGCGGGGGAGCGAAGAGACCCAGTACTTC. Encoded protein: CASSYSRGSEETQYF.

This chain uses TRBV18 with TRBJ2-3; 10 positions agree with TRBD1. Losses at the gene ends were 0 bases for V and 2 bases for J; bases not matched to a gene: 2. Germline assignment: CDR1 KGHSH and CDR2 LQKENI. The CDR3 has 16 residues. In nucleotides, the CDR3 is TGTGCCAGCTCACCACCCGGGACAGGGGCCACAGATACGCAGTATTTT. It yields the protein CASSPPGTGATDTQYF.

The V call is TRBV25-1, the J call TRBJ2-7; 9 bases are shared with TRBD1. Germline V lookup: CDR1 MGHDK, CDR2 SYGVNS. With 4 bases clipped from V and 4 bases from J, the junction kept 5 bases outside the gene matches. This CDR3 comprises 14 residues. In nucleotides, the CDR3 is TGTGCCAGCAGTGGGACAGGGGTGTCATACGAGCAGTACTTC. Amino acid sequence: CASSGTGVSYEQYF.

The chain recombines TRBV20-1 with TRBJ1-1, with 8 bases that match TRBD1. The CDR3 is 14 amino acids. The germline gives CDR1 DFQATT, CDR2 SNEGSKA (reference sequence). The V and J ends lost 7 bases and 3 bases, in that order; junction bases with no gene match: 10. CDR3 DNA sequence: TGCAGTGGCCTCCCGATGGACAGGGACACTGAAGCTTTCTTT. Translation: CSGLPMDRDTEAFF.

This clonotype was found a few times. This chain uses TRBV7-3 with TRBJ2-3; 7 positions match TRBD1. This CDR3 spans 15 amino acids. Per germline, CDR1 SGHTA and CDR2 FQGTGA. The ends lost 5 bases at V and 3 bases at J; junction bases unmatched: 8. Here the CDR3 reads CASSKTGERTDTQYF. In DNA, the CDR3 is TGTGCCAGCAGCAAAACAGGGGAACGGACAGATACGCAGTATTTT.

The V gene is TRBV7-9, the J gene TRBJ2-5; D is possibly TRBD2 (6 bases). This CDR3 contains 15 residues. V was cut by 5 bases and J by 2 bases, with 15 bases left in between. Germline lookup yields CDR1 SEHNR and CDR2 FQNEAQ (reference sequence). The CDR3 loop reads CASSPKTRLQETQYF. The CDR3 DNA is TGTGCCAGCAGCCCAAAGACTAGGCTACAAGAGACCCAGTACTTC.

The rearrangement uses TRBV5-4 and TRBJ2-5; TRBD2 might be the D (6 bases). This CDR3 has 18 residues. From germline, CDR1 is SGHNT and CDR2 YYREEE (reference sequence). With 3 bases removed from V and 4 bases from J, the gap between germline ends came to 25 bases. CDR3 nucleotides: TGTGCCAGCAGCTGGGTGACTATCGGGAGTATCTTCGGAGAGACCCAGTACTTC. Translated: CASSWVTIGSIFGETQYF. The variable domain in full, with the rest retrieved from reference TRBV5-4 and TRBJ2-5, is ETGVTQSPTHLIKTRGQQVTLRCSSQSGHNTVSWYQQALGQGPQFIFQYYREEENGRGNFPPRFSGLQFPNYSSELNVNALELDDSALYLCASSWVTIGSIFGETQYFGPGTRLLVL.

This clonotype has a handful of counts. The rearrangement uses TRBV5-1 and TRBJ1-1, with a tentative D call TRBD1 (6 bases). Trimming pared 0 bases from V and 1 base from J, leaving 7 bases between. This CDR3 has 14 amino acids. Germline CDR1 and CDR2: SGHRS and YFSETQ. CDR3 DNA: TGCGCCAGCAGCTTGGAGACAGGGAACACTGAAGCTTTCTTT. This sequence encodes CASSLETGNTEAFF.

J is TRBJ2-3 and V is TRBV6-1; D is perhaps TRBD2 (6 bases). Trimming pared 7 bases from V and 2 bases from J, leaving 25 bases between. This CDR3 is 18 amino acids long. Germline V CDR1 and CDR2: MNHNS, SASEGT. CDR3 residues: CASKLSLLISGNTDTQYF. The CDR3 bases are TGTGCCAGCAAGCTCTCACTGTTGATTAGCGGAAACACAGATACGCAGTATTTT.

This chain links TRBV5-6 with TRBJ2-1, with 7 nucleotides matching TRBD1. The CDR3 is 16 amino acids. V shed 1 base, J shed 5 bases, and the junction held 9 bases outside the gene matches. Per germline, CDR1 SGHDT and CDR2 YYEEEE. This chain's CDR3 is CASSLIWGQYDNEQFF. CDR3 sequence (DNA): TGTGCCAGCAGCTTGATATGGGGACAGTACGACAATGAGCAGTTCTTC.

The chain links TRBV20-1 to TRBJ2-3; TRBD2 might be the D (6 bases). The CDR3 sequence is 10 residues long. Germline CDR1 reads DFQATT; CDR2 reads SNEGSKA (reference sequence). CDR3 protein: CRPRGGTQYF. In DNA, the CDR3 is TGCAGGCCGAGGGGAGGTACGCAGTATTTT.

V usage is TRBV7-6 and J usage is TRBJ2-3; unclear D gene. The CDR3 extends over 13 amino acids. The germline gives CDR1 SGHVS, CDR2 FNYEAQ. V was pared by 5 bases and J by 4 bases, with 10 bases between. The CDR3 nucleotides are TGTGCCAGCAGCCTACGTCTGGCAGATACGCAGTATTTT. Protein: CASSLRLADTQYF.

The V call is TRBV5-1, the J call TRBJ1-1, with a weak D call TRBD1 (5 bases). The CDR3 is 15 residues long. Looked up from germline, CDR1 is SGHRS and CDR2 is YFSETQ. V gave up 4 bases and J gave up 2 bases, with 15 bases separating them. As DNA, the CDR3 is TGCGCCAGCAGCGGGGGAGGGAGACTAAACACTGAAGCTTTCTTT. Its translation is CASSGGGRLNTEAFF.

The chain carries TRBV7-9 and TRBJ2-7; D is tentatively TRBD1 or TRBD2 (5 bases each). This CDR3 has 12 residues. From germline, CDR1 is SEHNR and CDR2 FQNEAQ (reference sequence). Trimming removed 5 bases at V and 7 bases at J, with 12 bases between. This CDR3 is CASSLQGGEQYF. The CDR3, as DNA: TGTGCCAGCAGCCTCCAGGGCGGGGAGCAGTACTTC.

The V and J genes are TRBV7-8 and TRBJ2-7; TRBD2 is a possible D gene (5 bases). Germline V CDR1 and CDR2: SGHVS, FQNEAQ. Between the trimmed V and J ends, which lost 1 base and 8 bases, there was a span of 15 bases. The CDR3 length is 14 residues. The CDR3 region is CASSLDPSGFKQYV. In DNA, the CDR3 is TGTGCCAGCAGCTTAGACCCCTCGGGGTTCAAGCAGTACGTC.

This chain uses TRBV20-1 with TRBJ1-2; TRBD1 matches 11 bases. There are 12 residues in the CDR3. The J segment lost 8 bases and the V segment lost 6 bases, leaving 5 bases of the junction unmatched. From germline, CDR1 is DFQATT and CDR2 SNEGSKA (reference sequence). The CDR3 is CSAGQGEGGYTF. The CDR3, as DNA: TGCAGTGCGGGACAGGGGGAGGGAGGCTACACCTTC.

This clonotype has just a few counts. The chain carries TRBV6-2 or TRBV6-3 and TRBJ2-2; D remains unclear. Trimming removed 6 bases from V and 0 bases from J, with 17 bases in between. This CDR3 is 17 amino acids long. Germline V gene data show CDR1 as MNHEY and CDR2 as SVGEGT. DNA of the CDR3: TGTGCCAGCAGCAAGGTTTTAACCTTAACGAACACCGGGGAGCTGTTTTTT. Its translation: CASSKVLTLTNTGELFF.

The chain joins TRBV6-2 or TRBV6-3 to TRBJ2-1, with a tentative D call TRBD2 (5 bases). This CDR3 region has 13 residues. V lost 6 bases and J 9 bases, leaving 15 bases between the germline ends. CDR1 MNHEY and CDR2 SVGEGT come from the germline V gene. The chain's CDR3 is CASRPTGFSEQFF. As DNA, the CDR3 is TGTGCCAGCAGGCCCACGGGGTTCAGTGAGCAGTTCTTC.

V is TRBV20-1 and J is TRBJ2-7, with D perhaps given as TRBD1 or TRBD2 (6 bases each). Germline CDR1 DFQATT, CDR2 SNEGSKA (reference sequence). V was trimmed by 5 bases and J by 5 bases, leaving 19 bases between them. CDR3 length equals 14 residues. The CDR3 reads CSAGREGGIHEQYF. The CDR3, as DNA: TGCAGTGCTGGCCGTGAGGGGGGAATCCACGAGCAGTACTTC.

In DNA form, the CDR3 reads TGCGCCAGCAGCCGGAGGGACACCGGTTACTCTGGGGCCAACGTCCTGACTTTC. Translating it yields CASSRRDTGYSGANVLTF. The rearrangement joins TRBV5-1 to TRBJ2-6; D possibly uses TRBD1 or TRBD2 (6 bases each). The CDR3 spans 18 residues. Trimming pared 4 bases from V and 0 bases from J, leaving 17 bases between. The V gene's germline CDR1 is SGHRS and CDR2 YFSETQ.

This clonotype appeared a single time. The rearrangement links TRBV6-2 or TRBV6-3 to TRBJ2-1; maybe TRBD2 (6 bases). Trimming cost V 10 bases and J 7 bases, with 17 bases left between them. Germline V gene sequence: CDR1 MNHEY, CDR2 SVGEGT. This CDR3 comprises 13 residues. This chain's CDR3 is CAITGRGRNEQFF. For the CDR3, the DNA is TGTGCCATCACCGGGAGAGGACGAAATGAGCAGTTCTTC.

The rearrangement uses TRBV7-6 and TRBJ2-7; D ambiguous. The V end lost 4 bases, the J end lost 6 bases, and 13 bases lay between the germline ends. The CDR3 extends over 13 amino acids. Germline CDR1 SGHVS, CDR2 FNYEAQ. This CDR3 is CASSSVGFSEQYF. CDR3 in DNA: TGTGCCAGCAGCTCCGTCGGGTTCAGCGAGCAGTACTTC.

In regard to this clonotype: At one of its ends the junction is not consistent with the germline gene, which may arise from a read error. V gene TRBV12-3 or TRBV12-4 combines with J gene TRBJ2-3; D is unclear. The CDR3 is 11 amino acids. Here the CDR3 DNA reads TGTGCCAGCAGCCAAACAGAAACGCAGTATTTT. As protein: CASSQTETQYF.

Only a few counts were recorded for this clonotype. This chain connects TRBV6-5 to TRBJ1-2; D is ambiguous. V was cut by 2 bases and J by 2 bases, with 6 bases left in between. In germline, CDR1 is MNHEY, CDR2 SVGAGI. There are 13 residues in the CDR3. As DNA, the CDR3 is TGTGCCAGCAGTTACGCGACAAACTATGGCTACACCTTC. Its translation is CASSYATNYGYTF.

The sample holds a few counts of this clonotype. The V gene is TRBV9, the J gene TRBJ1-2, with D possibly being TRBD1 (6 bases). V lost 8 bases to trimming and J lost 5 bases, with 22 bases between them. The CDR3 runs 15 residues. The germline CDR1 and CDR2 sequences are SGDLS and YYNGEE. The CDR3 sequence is CASTGAGRGRYGYTF. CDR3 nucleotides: TGTGCCAGTACCGGGGCAGGGAGGGGGAGATATGGCTACACCTTC. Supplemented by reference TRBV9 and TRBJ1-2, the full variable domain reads DSGVTQTPKHLITATGQRVTLRCSPRSGDLSVYWYQQSLDQGLQFLIQYYNGEERAKGNILERFSAQQFPDLHSELNLSSLELGDSALYFCASTGAGRGRYGYTFGSGTRLTVV.

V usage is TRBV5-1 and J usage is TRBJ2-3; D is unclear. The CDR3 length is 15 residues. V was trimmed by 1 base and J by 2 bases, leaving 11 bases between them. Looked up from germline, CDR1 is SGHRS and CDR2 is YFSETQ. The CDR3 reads CASSLSGNPTDTQYF. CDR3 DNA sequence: TGCGCCAGCAGCTTGAGTGGGAACCCCACAGATACGCAGTATTTT.

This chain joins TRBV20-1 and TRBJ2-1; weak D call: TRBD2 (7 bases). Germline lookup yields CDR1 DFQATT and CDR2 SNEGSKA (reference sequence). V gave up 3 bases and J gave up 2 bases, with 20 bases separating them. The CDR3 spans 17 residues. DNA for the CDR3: TGCAGTGCTAGCACCACGTTGGGGGGGGGCACCTACAATGAGCAGTTCTTC. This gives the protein CSASTTLGGGTYNEQFF.

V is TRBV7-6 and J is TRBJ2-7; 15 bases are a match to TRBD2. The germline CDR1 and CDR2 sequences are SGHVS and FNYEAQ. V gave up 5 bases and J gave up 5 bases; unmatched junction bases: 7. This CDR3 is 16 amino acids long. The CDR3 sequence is CASSQGLAGGQDEQYF. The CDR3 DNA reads TGTGCCAGCAGCCAAGGACTAGCGGGAGGGCAGGACGAGCAGTACTTC.

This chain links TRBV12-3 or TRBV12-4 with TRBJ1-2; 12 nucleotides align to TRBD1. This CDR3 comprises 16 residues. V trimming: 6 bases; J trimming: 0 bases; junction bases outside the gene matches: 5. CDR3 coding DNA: TGTGCCAGCAGCCGGGACAGGGGGCAGTCTAACTATGGCTACACCTTC. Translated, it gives CASSRDRGQSNYGYTF.